Each of the 17 T cell receptor beta chains below was sequenced from the same sample in a study of cytotoxic CD8 clonotypes in ibrutinib-treated CLL. This table comes from immunoSEQ multiplex PCR, and its TCRdb copy is limited to in-frame clones, with some not included. The sample consists of about 160,000 clones, 81% of them appearing once. This specimen was PBMCs, taken after 12 months of ibrutinib treatment. The receptors shown here come from a human donor with chronic lymphocytic leukemia.

This clone has more than one count but fewer than ten. This chain joins TRBV2 and TRBJ1-2; D is unresolved. This CDR3 spans 11 amino acids. V dropped 7 bases and J dropped 3 bases, with 6 bases sitting between them. The V gene's germline CDR1 is SNHLY and CDR2 FYNNEI. In DNA form, the CDR3 reads TGTGCCAGCACAGAGTACTATGGCTACACCTTC. This encodes CASTEYYGYTF.

The gene calls are TRBV2 and TRBJ1-1; D is uncertain. The CDR3 contains 13 residues. The V gene lost 1 base and the J gene lost 4 bases, with 7 bases spanning the gap. The V gene's germline CDR1 is SNHLY and CDR2 FYNNEI. The CDR3 sequence: CASSEEIRTEAFF. CDR3 bases: TGTGCCAGCAGTGAAGAAATCCGCACTGAAGCTTTCTTT.

This clone was observed a single time. V gene TRBV29-1 combines with J gene TRBJ2-7, with D possibly being TRBD1 (6 bases). CDR1 SQVTM and CDR2 ANQGSEA come from the germline V gene. Trimming removed 4 bases from V and 5 bases from J, with 6 bases in between. The CDR3 consists of 10 residues. CDR3 sequence reads: CSVGTDEQYF. The CDR3 DNA reads TGCAGCGTTGGGACAGACGAGCAGTACTTC.

V gene TRBV6-4 combines with J gene TRBJ1-3; D is uncertain. V was trimmed by 4 bases and J by 0 bases, leaving 13 bases between them. This CDR3 region has 16 residues. Germline V lookup: CDR1 MRHNA, CDR2 SNTAGT. The CDR3 DNA follows: TGTGCCAGCAGTGGGCCAGTTACCCGCTCTGGAAACACCATATATTTT. Translated, it gives CASSGPVTRSGNTIYF.

J is TRBJ1-2 and V is TRBV5-8; tentative D call: TRBD1 (6 bases). V dropped 0 bases and J dropped 5 bases, with 14 bases sitting between them. CDR1 is SGHTS, CDR2 YDEGEE, per germline. The CDR3 length is 15 residues. This CDR3 reads CASSLGPGEGYGYTF. The DNA of the CDR3 is TGTGCCAGCAGCTTGGGCCCAGGGGAAGGATATGGCTACACCTTC.

The rearrangement joins TRBV11-2 to TRBJ2-1, with 8 positions matching TRBD1. CDR1 is SGHAT and CDR2 is FQNNGV in the germline V gene. The CDR3 extends over 17 amino acids. Germline trimming cut 1 base from V and 5 bases from J; bases unmatched to any gene: 10. CDR3: CASSLGQGRRINNEQFF. The CDR3 DNA reads as TGTGCCAGCAGCTTAGGACAGGGGCGGCGAATTAACAATGAGCAGTTCTTC.

The V gene is TRBV5-6, the J gene TRBJ1-2, with a tentative D call TRBD1 (5 bases). The length of the CDR3 is 13 residues. Trimming shortened V by 0 bases and J by 4 bases, and 7 bases separated the two germline ends. Germline V gene lookup returns CDR1 SGHDT and CDR2 YYEEEE. The CDR3 loop is CASSLDRRYGYTF. CDR3 nucleotide sequence: TGTGCCAGCAGCTTGGACAGGCGCTATGGCTACACCTTC.

V gene TRBV29-1 combines with J gene TRBJ1-5; 7 bases map to TRBD1. The V segment lost 7 bases and the J segment 0 bases; nucleotides outside the gene matches: 6. Germline V CDR1 and CDR2: SQVTM, ANQGSEA. This CDR3 is built from 14 residues. CDR3 nucleotide sequence: TGCAGCGCCGGGGACAGCTATAGCAATCAGCCCCAGCATTTT. This translates into CSAGDSYSNQPQHF.

The chain joins TRBV25-1 to TRBJ2-3; TRBD2 matches at 8 bases. V shed 1 base, J shed 3 bases, and the junction held 12 bases outside the gene matches. The CDR3 is 18 amino acids. Germline values: CDR1 MGHDK, CDR2 SYGVNS. The CDR3 reads CASSELGRAGGRTDTQYF. The CDR3 DNA sequence: TGTGCCAGCAGTGAATTGGGTAGGGCGGGAGGTCGAACAGATACGCAGTATTTT.

This clone appeared a few times. Given the absence of the conserved phenylalanine or tryptophan at the CDR3 end, a read error is likely. It is unclear where the CDR3 begins or ends on the DNA, so no DNA is shown, and the CDR3 is as TCRdb lists it. The chain recombines TRBV10-3 with TRBJ1-5. The CDR3 extends over 10 residues, inclusive of both ends. The germline V gene has CDR1 ENHRY and CDR2 SYGVKD. The CDR3 here is CAISDGGSRP.

V gene TRBV21-1 combines with J gene TRBJ1-5. TRBV21-1 is reported as a pseudogene. This CDR3 comprises 17 residues. Here the CDR3 reads CASSKVEGGGSNQPQHF. The CDR3 coding sequence is TGTGCCAGCAGCAAAGTGGAGGGAGGGGGAAGCAATCAGCCCCAGCATTTT.

This chain connects TRBV7-3 to TRBJ2-2; possibly TRBD1 or TRBD2 for D (5 bases each). CDR3 length equals 17 residues. Trimming shortened V by 5 bases and J by 0 bases, and 16 bases separated the two germline ends. CDR1 is SGHTA, CDR2 FQGTGA, per germline. The CDR3 sequence is CASSLRDVFSNTGELFF. CDR3 DNA sequence: TGTGCCAGCAGCCTCCGGGACGTATTTTCGAACACCGGGGAGCTGTTTTTT.

A single count supports this clone. The chain links TRBV27 to TRBJ2-1; D possibly corresponds to TRBD2 (7 bases). Germline V lookup: CDR1 MNHEY, CDR2 SMNVEV (reference sequence). The CDR3 totals 17 residues. V was cut by 3 bases and J by 4 bases, with 19 bases left in between. CDR3 nucleotide sequence: TGTGCCAGCAGTTTCCCTTCCGGCGGGGGCTCATACAATGAGCAGTTCTTC. Its protein is CASSFPSGGGSYNEQFF.

The chain links TRBV4-2 to TRBJ1-3; D remains ambiguous. The CDR3 has 16 amino acids. Germline V CDR1 and CDR2: LGHNA, YNFKEQ. The germline V and J ends were trimmed by 1 base and 0 bases, with 10 bases remaining between them. The CDR3, as DNA: TGTGCCAGCAGCCAAGGGCACCTTAGCTCTGGAAACACCATATATTTT. Residues: CASSQGHLSSGNTIYF.

The CDR3 DNA reads TGCGCCAGCAGCCAAGATTTAGGAGGGGGGGACACTGAAGCTTTCTTT. Its protein is CASSQDLGGGDTEAFF. The rearrangement joins TRBV4-3 to TRBJ1-1; D perhaps matches TRBD1 (6 bases). The CDR3 totals 16 residues. Per germline, CDR1 LGHNA and CDR2 YSLEER. V was shortened by 0 bases and J by 3 bases, with 14 bases between the two germline ends.

CDR3 nucleotides: TGCGCCAGGAGTAGCGGGCTTTCCGGCGAGCAGTACTTC. Translation gives CARSSGLSGEQYF. V gene TRBV10-2 combines with J gene TRBJ2-7; 7 positions match TRBD2. The CDR3 length is 13 residues. V trimming: 9 bases; J trimming: 6 bases; junction bases outside the gene matches: 11. The V gene's germline CDR1 is WSHSY and CDR2 SAAADI.

The V call is TRBV19, the J call TRBJ2-7; D may be TRBD2 (6 bases). The CDR3 covers 15 residues. With 4 bases removed from V and 3 bases from J, the gap between germline ends came to 16 bases. CDR1 LNHDA and CDR2 SQIVND come from the germline V gene (reference sequence). The CDR3 protein is CASSKGDFRIYEQYF. The DNA for the CDR3 is TGTGCCAGTAGTAAAGGGGACTTCCGGATCTACGAGCAGTACTTC.